The following is a TCR beta chain sequence with its context. This clonotype was counted once. The specificity of this receptor is unknown. Possible read error: a much larger clone is one base away. Lacking the conserved final phenylalanine or tryptophan, this CDR3 likely reflects a read error. These data come from a study of T cells in Graves' hyperthyroidism and ophthalmopathy (dated by TCRdb to between 2018 and 2021). At the level of the whole study: Peripheral blood samples were taken at initial diagnosis, before any treatment was given. For training and testing, the 100 or so patients in the discovery cohort were randomly divided in a 7:3 ratio. Once sampling was done, hyperthyroidism patients were given methimazole at a starting dose of 30 mg daily, whereas ophthalmopathy patients were given high-dose intravenous methylprednisolone. An independent validation cohort of around 20 hyperthyroidism patients and over 15 patients who later progressed to ophthalmopathy tested prospective prediction of ophthalmopathy. In about six Graves' hyperthyroidism patients, the study also compared T-cell repertoires from thyroid tissue with T-cell repertoires from blood. TCR V-J signatures able to tell the groups apart were searched for in a discovery cohort of 90 to 100 patients, of whom under 45 had Graves' ophthalmopathy and under 65 had stable Graves' hyperthyroidism. The paper reports TCR Vbeta CDR3 sequencing of roughly 140 peripheral blood samples: 43 ophthalmopathy, under 85 hyperthyroidism and around 17 progressor patients. Broad study findings and their caveats: In validation, the model predicted progression to ophthalmopathy with 55% to 71% sensitivity and less than 80% specificity, a median of 6.5 months before onset. In cross-validation, a model built on a 13 V-J signature told ophthalmopathy apart from stable hyperthyroidism with roughly 87% sensitivity and roughly 83% specificity, and in testing the same model reached 80%/75%. Sample size was not statistically predetermined, and investigators were not blinded to group allocation. Blood samples also contained most of the expanded thyroid clonotypes (frequency above 0.001), which suggests that blood repertoires may reflect thyroid immune responses.

Amplification of TCR beta CDR3 regions was carried out from RNA transcripts. A first-round RT-PCR of the TCR CDR3 used the HTBI primer set with the Qiagen OneStep RT-PCR kit. Libraries were constructed in a second round of multiplex PCR, after which size selection and purification were carried out. Paired-end sequencing of the libraries was performed with 100 bp reads on an Illumina HiSeq2000. For the original study's pipeline: SOAPnuke was used to process the raw data, with reads discarded if the reads contained adapters or uncalled bases, had a mean Phred below 15, or lacked an exact constant-primer or identifier match. COPE v1.2.5 was used to merge the high-quality paired reads, and each unique nucleotide sequence was defined as a clonotype. Clonotypes were aligned to IMGT TRBV, TRBD and TRBJ reference segments using MiTCR v1.1. The analysis included only V-J combinations with a frequency above 0.0001, which together covered roughly 99% of the repertoires. A TCS score was defined as the ratio of F50 (clonal expansion) to E x V (chaos), with BLOSUM62-based TCRdist applied between CDR3 peptides within each V-J. Welch's t-statistics and random forest reduced approximately 520 V-J features to about 12, which were used in a naive Bayes classifier (R e1071). TCRdb redid the processing of the public reads, applying fastp at Q25 and MiXCR, and retained in-frame beta chains. Identical CDR3 protein sequences are pooled into one entry, listed with their most common genes and DNA. TCRdb, not the authors, supplied the V and J calls. Recorded for this sample are about 350,000 distinct CDR3 sequences; about 17% of them occurred a single time. Around a third of the sample lies in the top ten.

Hyperthyroidism patients were newly diagnosed, had a disease duration of under 2 months, and were aged 18 to 65 years. The study excluded patients with uncontrolled infections, other autoimmune diseases, pregnancy or lactation. Diagnoses were established on the basis of clinical symptoms, serum thyroxine and TRAb, thyroid ultrasound, and orbital computed tomography. Blood from progressor patients was drawn when they were first diagnosed with hyperthyroidism, before any ophthalmopathy symptoms appeared. Ficoll-Paque density gradient centrifugation was used to isolate PBMCs from 8 to 10 ml of fresh peripheral blood. Progressor patients were defined as those initially diagnosed with Graves' hyperthyroidism in whom ophthalmopathy developed during follow-up. Total RNA was extracted with Trizol reagent, and quality was checked on an Agilent 2100 Bioanalyzer. From the germline V gene, CDR1 is SNHLY and CDR2 is FYNNEI. Both ends counted, the CDR3 spans 13 residues. CDR3 DNA is the only sequence kept; it has 39 bases, read in frame from the first base. V trim: 6 bases; J trim: 4 bases; unmatched bases: 5.

Sequencing input: blood. The rearranged chain carries TRBV2 and TRBJ1-2; 7 nucleotides in the junction match TRBD1. The clonotype comes from a woman aged 25-40 years with Graves' hyperthyroidism that later progressed to Graves' ophthalmopathy. The nucleotide sequence reads as follows: TGTGCCAGCAGGGAGACAGGGTTCTATGGCTACACCCTC. It specifies CASRETGFYGYTL.